This passage covers 3 T cell receptor beta chains from one sample sequenced in a study of cytomegalovirus exposure and HLA in healthy donors (dated by TCRdb to about 2017). Receptor amplification or capture employed the immunoSEQ multiplex PCR assay. For the multiplex PCR, a mixture combining 60 forward primers for TCR Vbeta segments and 13 reverse primers for TCR Jbeta segments was used. Sourced from immuneACCESS, this table was stored by TCRdb with only in-frame sequences that have V and J called. A share of the clones is absent; for the studies checked, an unresolved V gene accounts for under half, and the remainder has no known explanation. This sample has about 130,000 clones in its table, and approximately 83% of those were observed once. The biggest ten clones account for 3.1% of the sample. The source material was PBMCs. Receptors were obtained from a man in his forties in good health and CMV-seronegative.

The genes are TRBV7-2 and TRBJ2-2, with D unclear. Per the germline V gene, CDR1 is SGHTA and CDR2 is FQGNSA. This CDR3 is built from 14 residues. V was clipped by 8 bases and J by 1 base, with 11 bases between them. Written as DNA, the CDR3 is TGTGCCAGCCGTAAATCCGGGAACACCGGGGAGCTGTTTTTT. Protein product: CASRKSGNTGELFF.

This sequence joins TRBV7-3 and TRBJ2-5, with a possible D match to TRBD2 (6 bases). V lost 1 base to trimming and J lost 1 base, with 13 bases between them. This CDR3 contains 16 residues. Per the germline V gene, CDR1 is SGHTA and CDR2 is FQGTGA. DNA of the CDR3: TGTGCCAGCAGCTTAAATGGGGGGAGCGCCCAAGAGACCCAGTACTTC. Protein sequence: CASSLNGGSAQETQYF.

The chain is built from TRBV11-1 and TRBJ2-7, with D perhaps TRBD2 (8 bases). The CDR3 is made up of 18 amino acids. V lost 5 bases, J lost 7 bases, and 30 bases lay in between. Germline V gene data show CDR1 as SGHAT and CDR2 as FQDESV (reference sequence). As DNA, the CDR3 is TGTGCCAGCAGCCGACACGACAGGGCTCTAGCGGGTTTTCGGGAGCAGTACTTC. Amino acid sequence: CASSRHDRALAGFREQYF.